These 18 T cell receptor beta chains came from one sample sequenced in a study of shared clonotypes between healthy human individuals. Assay used: immunoSEQ multiplex PCR; TCRdb lists only in-frame clones, some missing. This table has 2 million to 2.5 million clones, about 92% appearing once. What was sequenced was naive CD4+ T cells from PBMCs. Subset: CD45RA+ positively selected. The receptors originated from a man aged 18 to 30 in good health. Some clones in this sample may be carry-over from other donors' samples.

The chain uses TRBV29-1 and TRBJ1-1; D is unclear. This CDR3 has 14 amino acids. The V and J ends lost 4 bases and 2 bases respectively, with 14 bases between them. The V gene's germline CDR1 is SQVTM and CDR2 ANQGSEA. The CDR3 nucleotides read TGCAGCGTTGCCAGGCTAGTTCCTAACACTGAAGCTTTCTTT. Its protein is CSVARLVPNTEAFF. Filled out from reference TRBV29-1 and TRBJ1-1, the complete variable domain reads SAVISQKPSRDICQRGTSLTIQCQVDSQVTMMFWYRQQPGQSLTLIATANQGSEATYESGFVIDKFPISRPNLTFSTLTVSNMSPEDSSIYLCSVARLVPNTEAFFGQGTRLTVV.

The CDR3 nucleotides read TGTGCCAGCAGCTTGGGGACAGCCTCTGGGGCCAACGTCCTGACTTTC. Translation: CASSLGTASGANVLTF. This sequence joins TRBV5-6 and TRBJ2-6; D may be TRBD1 (6 bases). The V gene's germline CDR1 is SGHDT and CDR2 YYEEEE. V lost 0 bases to trimming and J lost 0 bases, with 7 bases between them. The CDR3 has 16 residues.

Worth noting for this clone: The junction does not match germline at one end; this may be a read error. CDR3 protein: CASSLVSGRAGNEQFF. The CDR3 DNA sequence: TGTGCCAGCAGCTTAGTTTCGGGGAGGGCCGGGAATGAACAGTTCTTC. J is TRBJ2-1 and V is TRBV11-2; 7 bases are a match to TRBD2. This CDR3 contains 16 residues. The germline CDR1 and CDR2 sequences are SGHAT and FQNNGV.

In this sample, this clone turned up a few times. The same CDR3 can be traced to other DNA sequences in this sample. V and J are TRBV5-1 and TRBJ1-1; D not certain. Trimming removed 0 bases at V and 1 base at J, with 7 bases between. This CDR3 is built from 14 residues. Germline V gives CDR1 SGHRS, CDR2 YFSETQ. Here the CDR3 DNA reads TGCGCCAGCAGCTTGGCCCCGGGGAACACTGAAGCTTTCTTT. Encoded protein: CASSLAPGNTEAFF.

The sample holds one count of this clone. The rearrangement links TRBV28 to TRBJ1-1; 10 positions match TRBD1. The trim removed 7 bases at V and 2 bases at J, leaving 10 bases unmatched. Germline CDR1 reads MDHEN; CDR2 reads SYDVKM. The CDR3 covers 16 residues. CDR3 sequence (DNA): TGTGCCAGCATCCCCGGGACAGGGGTAGCTAACACTGAAGCTTTCTTT. Amino acid sequence: CASIPGTGVANTEAFF.

The chain recombines TRBV28 with TRBJ2-1, with D maybe TRBD1 (5 bases). The CDR3 covers 14 residues. V lost 2 bases and J 6 bases, leaving 11 bases between the germline ends. CDR1 and CDR2 from the germline V gene are MDHEN and SYDVKM. As DNA, the CDR3 is TGTGCCAGCAGTTTAAAGGGCAGGGTCAATGAGCAGTTCTTC. Its translation: CASSLKGRVNEQFF.

This clone has a single count. The CDR3: CASSLGTVLIPSTDTQYF. The DNA for the CDR3 is TGTGCCAGCAGCTTAGGTACAGTTTTAATCCCTAGCACAGATACGCAGTATTTT. The genes are TRBV11-1 and TRBJ2-3; D not resolved. V was clipped by 1 base and J by 0 bases, with 17 bases between them. Germline values: CDR1 SGHAT, CDR2 FQDESV (reference sequence). The CDR3 covers 18 residues.

This chain connects TRBV2 to TRBJ2-5; D gene ambiguous. The CDR3 has 13 amino acids. Germline values: CDR1 SNHLY, CDR2 FYNNEI. V was pared by 4 bases and J by 2 bases, with 8 bases between. CDR3 loop: CASSVNGQETQYF. The CDR3 nucleotides read TGTGCCAGCAGTGTTAACGGACAAGAGACCCAGTACTTC. The full variable domain, rest sourced from reference TRBV2 and TRBJ2-5, is EPEVTQTPSHQVTQMGQEVILRCVPISNHLYFYWYRQILGQKVEFLVSFYNNEISEKSEIFDDQFSVERPDGSNFTLKIRSTKLEDSAMYFCASSVNGQETQYFGPGTRLLVL.

This chain joins TRBV27 and TRBJ2-2; D is unclear. CDR3 length equals 9 residues. Germline V CDR1 and CDR2: MNHEY, SMNVEV (reference sequence). V lost 3 bases, J lost 10 bases, and 0 bases lay in between. The CDR3 spells CASSLELFF. CDR3 coding DNA: TGTGCCAGCAGTTTGGAGCTGTTTTTT.

This clone was seen only once. DNA for the CDR3: TGTGCCAGCAGCTGGAGCAATCAGCCCCAGCATTTT. Its protein is CASSWSNQPQHF. V and J are TRBV7-2 and TRBJ1-5; no firm D call. CDR3 length equals 12 residues. Germline CDR1 SGHTA, CDR2 FQGNSA. The V gene lost 4 bases and the J gene lost 1 base, with 2 bases spanning the gap.

This chain links TRBV28 with TRBJ1-3; the D is unclear. CDR3 length: 17 residues. Germline V lookup: CDR1 MDHEN, CDR2 SYDVKM. The ends were cut back, 3 bases at V and 0 bases at J, with 15 bases in the middle. CDR3 in DNA: TGTGCCAGCAGTTTCCCCGACACATCGTCCTCTGGAAACACCATATATTTT. Translating gives CASSFPDTSSSGNTIYF.

This clone was seen only once. The chain combines TRBV18 with TRBJ1-2; a possible D gene is TRBD1 (5 bases). V was clipped by 5 bases and J by 3 bases, with 7 bases between them. The germline gives CDR1 KGHSH, CDR2 LQKENI. The CDR3 extends over 12 amino acids. The CDR3 sequence is CASSVGDYGYTF. CDR3 DNA: TGTGCCAGCTCAGTGGGGGACTATGGCTACACCTTC.

V and J are TRBV28 and TRBJ2-2; TRBD2 matches at 11 bases. CDR1 and CDR2 from the germline V gene are MDHEN and SYDVKM. This CDR3 has 17 amino acids. Trimming at V came to 7 bases and at J to 0 bases, leaving 7 bases not matched to a gene. The CDR3 loop is CASIETSGSANTGELFF. The CDR3 DNA reads TGTGCCAGCATCGAAACTAGCGGGAGCGCGAACACCGGGGAGCTGTTTTTT.

The chain recombines TRBV18 with TRBJ1-6; no clear D gene. Trimming shortened V by 0 bases and J by 15 bases, and 12 bases separated the two germline ends. Germline CDR1 reads KGHSH; CDR2 reads LQKENI. The CDR3 runs to 13 residues. CDR3 in DNA: TGTGCCAGCTCACCACCGGACGAATTAGGCCTCCACTTT. Its translation is CASSPPDELGLHF. The full variable domain, its missing parts supplied by reference TRBV18 and TRBJ1-6, is NAGVMQNPRHLVRRRGQEARLRCSPMKGHSHVYWYRQLPEEGLKFMVYLQKENIIDESGMPKERFSAEFPKEGPSILRIQQVVRGDSAAYFCASSPPDELGLHFGNGTRLTVT.

The rearrangement links TRBV6-1 to TRBJ2-7; 7 bases align to TRBD1. CDR3 length: 16 amino acids. J lost 3 bases, V lost 2 bases, and 10 bases had no gene match. Germline lookup yields CDR1 MNHNS and CDR2 SASEGT. The CDR3 sequence: CASSEIMGQPYYEQYF. In DNA form, the CDR3 reads TGTGCCAGCAGTGAAATAATGGGACAGCCTTACTACGAGCAGTACTTC.

CDR3 sequence reads: CASSQDLRLVPRIQYF. CDR3 nucleotide sequence: TGTGCCAGCAGCCAAGATCTGCGTCTAGTACCCCGTATCCAGTACTTC. This sequence joins TRBV4-2 and TRBJ2-7; D is uncertain. This CDR3 comprises 16 residues. The germline CDR1 and CDR2 sequences are LGHNA and YNFKEQ. Trimming shortened V by 0 bases and J by 10 bases, and 22 bases separated the two germline ends.

The CDR3 here is CASNEGSTDTQYF. In DNA form, the CDR3 reads TGTGCCAGCAATGAGGGTAGCACAGATACGCAGTATTTT. V usage is TRBV6-1 and J usage is TRBJ2-3; a possible D gene is TRBD2 (5 bases). V lost 7 bases and J lost 0, with 8 bases in between. The germline gives CDR1 MNHNS, CDR2 SASEGT. The CDR3 runs 13 residues.

The chain combines TRBV29-1 with TRBJ2-2; 7 bases map to TRBD2. This CDR3 contains 14 residues. Germline CDR1 reads SQVTM; CDR2 reads ANQGSEA. The trim removed 5 bases at V and 4 bases at J, leaving 7 bases unmatched. For the CDR3, the DNA is TGCAGCGTTACGTTCGGGAGGCGCACCGGGGAGCTGTTTTTT. Translated: CSVTFGRRTGELFF.